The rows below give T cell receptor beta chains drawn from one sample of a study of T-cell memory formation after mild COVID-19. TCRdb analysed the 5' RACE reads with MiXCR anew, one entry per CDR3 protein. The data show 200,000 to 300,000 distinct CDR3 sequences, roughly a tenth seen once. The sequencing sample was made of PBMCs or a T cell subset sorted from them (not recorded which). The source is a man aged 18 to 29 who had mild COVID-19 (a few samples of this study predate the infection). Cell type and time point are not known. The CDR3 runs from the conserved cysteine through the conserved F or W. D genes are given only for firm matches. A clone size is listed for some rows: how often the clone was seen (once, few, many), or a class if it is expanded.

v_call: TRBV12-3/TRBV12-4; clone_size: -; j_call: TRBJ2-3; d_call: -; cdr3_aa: CASTTQADTDTQYF; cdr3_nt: TGTGCCAGCACCACCCAGGCGGACACAGATACGCAGTATTTT
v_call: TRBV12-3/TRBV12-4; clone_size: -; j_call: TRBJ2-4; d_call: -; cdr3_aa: CASSSKGNIQYF; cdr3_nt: TGTGCCAGCAGTTCGAAGGGAAACATTCAGTACTTC
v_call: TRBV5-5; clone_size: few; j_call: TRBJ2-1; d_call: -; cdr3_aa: CASSLSGGRYNEQFF; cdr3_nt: TGTGCCAGCAGCTTAAGTGGGGGGCGGTACAATGAGCAGTTCTTC
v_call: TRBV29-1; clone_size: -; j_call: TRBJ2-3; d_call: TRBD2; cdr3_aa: CSVDVGRGETDTQYF; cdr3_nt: TGCAGCGTTGACGTCGGGAGGGGAGAGACAGATACGCAGTATTTT
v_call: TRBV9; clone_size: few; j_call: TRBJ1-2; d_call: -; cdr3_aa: CASSVQGRDGYTF; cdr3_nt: TGTGCCAGCAGCGTCCAGGGGAGGGATGGCTACACCTTC
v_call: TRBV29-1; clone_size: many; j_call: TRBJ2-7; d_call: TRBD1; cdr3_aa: CSVEASTGGSYEQYF; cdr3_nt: TGCAGCGTTGAAGCCTCGACAGGGGGCTCCTACGAGCAGTACTTC
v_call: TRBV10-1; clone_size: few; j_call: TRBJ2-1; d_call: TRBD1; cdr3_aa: CASSESTGPYNEQFF; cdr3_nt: TGCGCCAGCAGTGAGTCGACAGGGCCCTACAATGAGCAGTTCTTC
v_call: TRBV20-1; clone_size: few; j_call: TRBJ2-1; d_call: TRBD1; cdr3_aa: CSARGQGANNEQFF; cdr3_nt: TGCAGTGCTAGGGGACAGGGGGCTAACAATGAGCAGTTCTTC
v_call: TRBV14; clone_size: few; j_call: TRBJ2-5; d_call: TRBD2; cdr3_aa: CASSQRRSAGEETQYF; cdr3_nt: TGTGCCAGCAGCCAAAGGCGGTCAGCGGGAGAAGAGACCCAGTACTTC
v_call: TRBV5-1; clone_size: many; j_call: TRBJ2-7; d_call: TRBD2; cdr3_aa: CASSSPGLAGKEQYF; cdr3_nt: TGCGCCAGCAGTTCTCCGGGACTAGCGGGGAAAGAGCAGTACTTC
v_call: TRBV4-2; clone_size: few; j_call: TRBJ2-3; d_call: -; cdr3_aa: CASSQRGPEADTQYF; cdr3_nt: TGTGCCAGCAGCCAGCGGGGGCCAGAGGCAGATACGCAGTATTTT
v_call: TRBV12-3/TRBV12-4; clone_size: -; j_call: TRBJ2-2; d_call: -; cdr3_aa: CASSYLFTGELFF; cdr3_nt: TGTGCCAGCAGTTATCTGTTCACCGGGGAGCTGTTTTTT
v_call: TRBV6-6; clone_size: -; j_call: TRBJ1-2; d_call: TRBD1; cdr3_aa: CASRHRGTGEGYTF; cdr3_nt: TGTGCCAGCAGACACAGGGGGACAGGGGAGGGCTACACCTTC
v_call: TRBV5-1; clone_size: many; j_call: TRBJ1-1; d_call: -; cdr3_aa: CASSLGPGTEAFF; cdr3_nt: TGCGCCAGCAGCCTAGGACCGGGCACTGAAGCTTTCTTT
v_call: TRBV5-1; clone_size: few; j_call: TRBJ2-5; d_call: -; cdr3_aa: CAPRGKKETQYF; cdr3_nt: TGCGCCCCTCGGGGCAAGAAAGAGACCCAGTACTTC
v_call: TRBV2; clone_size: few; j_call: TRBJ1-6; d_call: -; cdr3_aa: CASTDIRSSYNSPLHF; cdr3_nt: TGTGCCAGCACCGACATACGAAGCTCCTATAATTCACCCCTCCACTTT
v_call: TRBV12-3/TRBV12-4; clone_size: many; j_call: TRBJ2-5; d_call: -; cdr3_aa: CASSPMTGLKETQYF; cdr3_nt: TGTGCCAGCAGCCCAATGACAGGTTTGAAAGAGACCCAGTACTTC
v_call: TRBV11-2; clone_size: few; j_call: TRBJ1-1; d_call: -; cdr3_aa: CASSLNFGARRANTEAFF; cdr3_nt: TGTGCCAGCAGCTTAAATTTCGGGGCGAGGCGGGCGAACACTGAAGCTTTCTTT
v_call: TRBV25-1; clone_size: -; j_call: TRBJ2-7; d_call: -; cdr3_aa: CASSEYNGSGEQYF; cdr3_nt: TGTGCCAGCAGTGAATATAACGGGTCCGGAGAGCAGTACTTC
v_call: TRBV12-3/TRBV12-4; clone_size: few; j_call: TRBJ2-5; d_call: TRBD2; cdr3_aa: CASSLQLAGAETQYF; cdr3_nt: TGTGCCAGCAGTCTCCAACTAGCGGGGGCAGAGACCCAGTACTTC
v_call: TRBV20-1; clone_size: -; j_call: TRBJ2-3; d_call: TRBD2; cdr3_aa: CSAPRASGGADTQYF; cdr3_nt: TGCAGTGCTCCGAGGGCTAGCGGGGGGGCAGATACGCAGTATTTT
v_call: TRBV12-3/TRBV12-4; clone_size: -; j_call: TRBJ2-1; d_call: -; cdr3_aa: CASSLLGAAYNEQFF; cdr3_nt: TGTGCCAGCAGTTTATTAGGGGCAGCCTACAATGAGCAGTTCTTC
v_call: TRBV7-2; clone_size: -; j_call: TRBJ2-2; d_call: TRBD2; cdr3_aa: CASSFLLAASNTGELFF; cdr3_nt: TGTGCCAGCAGTTTTCTTCTAGCGGCATCTAACACCGGGGAGCTGTTTTTT
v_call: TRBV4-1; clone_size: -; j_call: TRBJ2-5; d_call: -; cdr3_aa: CASNLQGPGETQYF; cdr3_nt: TGCGCCAGCAACCTGCAAGGCCCGGGGGAGACCCAGTACTTC
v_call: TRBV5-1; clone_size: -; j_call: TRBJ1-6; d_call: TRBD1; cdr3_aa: CASSATDRDSHLHF; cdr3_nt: TGCGCCAGCAGCGCTACGGACAGGGATTCACACCTCCACTTT
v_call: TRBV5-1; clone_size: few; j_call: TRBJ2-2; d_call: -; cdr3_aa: CASSLAIYRPSNTGELFF; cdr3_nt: TGCGCCAGCAGCTTGGCCATTTATCGTCCTTCGAACACCGGGGAGCTGTTTTTT
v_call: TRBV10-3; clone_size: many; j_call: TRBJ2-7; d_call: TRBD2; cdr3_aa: CAISESLAGRSYEQYF; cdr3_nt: TGTGCCATCAGTGAGTCCCTAGCGGGGAGATCCTACGAGCAGTACTTC
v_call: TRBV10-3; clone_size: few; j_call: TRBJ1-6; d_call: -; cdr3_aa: CAIRGLDSPLHF; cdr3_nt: TGTGCCATCAGGGGGCTGGATTCACCCCTCCACTTT
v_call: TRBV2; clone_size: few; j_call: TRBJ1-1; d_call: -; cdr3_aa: CASSDWWGGTEAFF; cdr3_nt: TGTGCCAGCAGTGATTGGTGGGGGGGAACTGAAGCTTTCTTT
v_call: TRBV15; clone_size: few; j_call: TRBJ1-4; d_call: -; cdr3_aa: CATSRDRGSEKLFF; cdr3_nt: TGTGCCACCAGCAGAGATAGGGGGAGTGAAAAACTGTTTTTT
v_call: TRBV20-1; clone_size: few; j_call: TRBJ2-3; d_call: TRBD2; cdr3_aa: CSAFRGGGTDTQYF; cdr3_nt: TGCAGTGCTTTCCGGGGGGGGGGCACAGATACGCAGTATTTT
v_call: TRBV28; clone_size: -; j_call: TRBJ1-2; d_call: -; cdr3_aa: CASSRNSRGYTF; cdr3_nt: TGTGCCAGCAGTCGGAACTCGAGAGGCTACACCTTC
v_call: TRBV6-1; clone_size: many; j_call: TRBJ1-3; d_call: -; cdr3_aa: CASSEQTGNTIYF; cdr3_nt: TGTGCCAGCAGTGAACAGACTGGAAACACCATATATTTT
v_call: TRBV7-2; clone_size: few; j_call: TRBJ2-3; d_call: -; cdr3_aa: CASSFLRASTDTQYF; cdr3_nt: TGTGCCAGCAGCTTCCTGCGGGCTAGCACAGATACGCAGTATTTT
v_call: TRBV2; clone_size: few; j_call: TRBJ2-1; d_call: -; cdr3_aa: CASSLAPEQFF; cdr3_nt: TGTGCCAGCAGTCTAGCTCCTGAGCAGTTCTTC
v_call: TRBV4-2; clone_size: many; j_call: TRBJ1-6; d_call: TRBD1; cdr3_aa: CASSQDPGQGNSPLHF; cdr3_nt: TGTGCCAGCAGCCAAGATCCGGGACAGGGTAATTCACCCCTCCACTTT
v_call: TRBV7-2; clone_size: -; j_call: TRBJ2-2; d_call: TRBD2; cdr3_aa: CASSFRSGGGTGELFF; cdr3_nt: TGTGCCAGCAGCTTTCGTAGCGGGGGCGGCACCGGGGAGCTGTTTTTT
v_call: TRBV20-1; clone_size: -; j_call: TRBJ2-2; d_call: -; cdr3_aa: CSAWEQTNTGELFF; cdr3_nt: TGCAGTGCTTGGGAACAGACGAACACCGGGGAGCTGTTTTTT
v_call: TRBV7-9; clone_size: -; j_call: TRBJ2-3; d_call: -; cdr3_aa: CASSYRGGTDTQYF; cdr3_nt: TGTGCCAGCAGCTACAGGGGAGGGACAGATACGCAGTATTTT